Each of the 20 T cell receptor beta chains below was sequenced from the same sample in a study of T cell changes during pregnancy in multiple sclerosis. Some clones are missing from TCRdb's copy, which holds only in-frame ones; the method was immunoSEQ multiplex PCR. The table has approximately 49,000 clones, roughly 88% seen once. This material consisted of CD4+ T cells from peripheral blood mononuclear cells, taken in the second trimester of pregnancy. The origin of the receptors is a female donor with multiple sclerosis, enrolled in a pregnancy study.

This clone was seen only a few times. The gene calls are TRBV7-9 and TRBJ2-7, with 10 bases that match TRBD2. CDR1 is SEHNR, CDR2 FQNEAQ, per germline (reference sequence). J was trimmed by 2 bases and V by 5 bases; bases with no gene match: 6. The CDR3 length is 15 residues. This CDR3 reads CASSLSGRFTYEQYF. Written as DNA, the CDR3 is TGTGCCAGCAGCCTTAGCGGGAGGTTCACCTACGAGCAGTACTTC.

Only one count was recorded for this clone. The genes are TRBV7-9 and TRBJ2-3; 10 positions match TRBD2. The CDR3 is 17 amino acids. Germline loops: CDR1 SEHNR, CDR2 FQNEAQ (reference sequence). V lost 2 bases to trimming and J lost 2 bases; unmatched junction nucleotides: 7. The CDR3: CASSLLTSGTLTDTQYF. The CDR3 DNA reads TGTGCCAGCAGCTTACTTACTAGCGGGACACTCACAGATACGCAGTATTTT.

The rearrangement links TRBV10-3 to TRBJ2-3; 8 bases match TRBD2. Per germline, CDR1 ENHRY and CDR2 SYGVKD. This CDR3 is built from 15 residues. Trimming cost V 2 bases and J 2 bases; bases outside gene matches: 3. The CDR3 loop is CAISEIAGHTDTQYF. CDR3 DNA sequence: TGTGCCATCAGTGAGATAGCGGGGCACACAGATACGCAGTATTTT.

The chain uses TRBV5-5 and TRBJ2-5; 9 bases align to TRBD1. Germline values: CDR1 SGHKS, CDR2 YYEKEE (reference sequence). J was trimmed by 1 base and V by 0 bases; bases with no gene match: 7. This CDR3 contains 17 residues. Here the CDR3 DNA reads TGTGCCAGCAGCTTGGGCGTGACAGGGGGTCCCCAAGAGACCCAGTACTTC. This sequence encodes CASSLGVTGGPQETQYF. The whole variable domain, filled in from reference TRBV5-5 and TRBJ2-5, reads DAGVTQSPTHLIKTRGQQVTLRCSPISGHKSVSWYQQVLGQGPQFIFQYYEKEERGRGNFPDRFSARQFPNYSSELNVNALLLGDSALYLCASSLGVTGGPQETQYFGPGTRLLVL.

In DNA form, the CDR3 reads TGTGCCAGCAGCCCTCGACTAGCGGGAGATAATGAGCAGTTCTTC. It is translated as CASSPRLAGDNEQFF. The chain employs TRBV7-2 and TRBJ2-1; 12 bases match TRBD2. Germline V gives CDR1 SGHTA, CDR2 FQGNSA. Unmatched junction bases numbered 6, after V lost 5 bases and J lost 7 bases. The CDR3 consists of 15 residues.

The CDR3 sequence: CASSFLAGDTGELFF. In DNA form, the CDR3 reads TGTGCCAGCAGCTTCCTAGCGGGAGACACCGGGGAGCTGTTTTTT. V and J are TRBV5-4 and TRBJ2-2, with 10 bases aligning to TRBD2. The J segment lost 3 bases and the V segment lost 2 bases, leaving 1 base of the junction unmatched. The germline V gene encodes CDR1 SGHNT and CDR2 YYREEE (reference sequence). The CDR3 contains 15 residues.

The chain employs TRBV16 and TRBJ1-1, with 7 bases identical to TRBD1. The germline V gene encodes CDR1 KGHSY and CDR2 FQNENV. The CDR3 loop spans 15 amino acids. V shed 4 bases and J 2 bases; nucleotides not matched to a gene: 7. The chain's CDR3 is CASSRPDRLNTEAFF. For the CDR3, the DNA is TGTGCCAGCAGCCGACCGGACAGGCTCAACACTGAAGCTTTCTTT.

The chain links TRBV27 to TRBJ2-2, with TRBD1 matching 7 bases. With V trimmed by 6 bases and J by 2 bases, 3 bases remained unmatched. The CDR3 extends over 14 amino acids. The germline V gene encodes CDR1 MNHEY and CDR2 SMNVEV (reference sequence). For the CDR3, the DNA is TGTGCCAGCAGAGGGACAGTAAACACCGGGGAGCTGTTTTTT. Translated, it gives CASRGTVNTGELFF.

The V gene is TRBV5-1, the J gene TRBJ2-5, with 9 bases lining up with TRBD2. V trimming: 5 bases; J trimming: 0 bases; junction bases outside the gene matches: 5. CDR3 length: 15 amino acids. The V gene's germline CDR1 is SGHRS and CDR2 YFSETQ. CDR3 sequence reads: CASRSSGRNQETQYF. The DNA of the CDR3 is TGCGCCAGCAGGTCCAGCGGGAGGAACCAAGAGACCCAGTACTTC.

The chain carries TRBV5-1 and TRBJ2-6; D is uncertain. Trimming left V 4 bases short and J 1 base short, with 21 bases between. The CDR3 sequence is 19 residues long. Looked up from germline, CDR1 is SGHRS and CDR2 is YFSETQ. CDR3 residues: CASSPGPVQVKSGANVLTF. The CDR3 region has the DNA TGCGCCAGCAGCCCTGGCCCGGTCCAGGTCAAATCTGGGGCCAACGTCCTGACTTTC.

The rearrangement links TRBV19 to TRBJ2-7; 7 bases map to TRBD1. Germline-derived CDR1 and CDR2 are LNHDA and SQIVND (reference sequence). After removal of 3 bases from V and 5 bases from J, the junction contained 7 bases not matched to a gene. This CDR3 has 14 residues. CDR3 in DNA: TGTGCCAGTAGTATGGAACAGGGGCTCAACGAGCAGTACTTC. Encoded protein: CASSMEQGLNEQYF.

The chain carries TRBV6-6 and TRBJ2-1; tentative D call: TRBD2 (6 bases). Germline lookup yields CDR1 MNHNY and CDR2 SVGAGI (reference sequence). The CDR3 has 14 residues. Trimming pared 6 bases from V and 1 base from J, leaving 10 bases between. The CDR3 DNA follows: TGTGCCAGCAGGGGGGGACGGTCCTACAATGAGCAGTTCTTC. Translated, it gives CASRGGRSYNEQFF.

The V call is TRBV12-5, the J call TRBJ1-2; possible D gene TRBD1, 6 bases. The CDR3 extends over 14 amino acids. Germline CDR1 reads LGHNT; CDR2 reads FRNRAP. CDR3 in DNA: TGTGTCAAGGGACATCAAGTAATCGACTATGGCTACACCTTC. It specifies CVKGHQVIDYGYTF.

The count of this clone is one. The chain links TRBV9 to TRBJ2-2; D unclear. The ends were cut back, 5 bases at V and 4 bases at J, with 12 bases in the middle. The CDR3 runs to 14 residues. CDR1 is SGDLS, CDR2 YYNGEE, per germline. The CDR3 coding sequence is TGTGCCAGCAGGGCCTTTGTCGCCACCGGGGAGCTGTTTTTT. This codes for CASRAFVATGELFF. The full variable domain, with the rest looked up from reference TRBV9 and TRBJ2-2, is DSGVTQTPKHLITATGQRVTLRCSPRSGDLSVYWYQQSLDQGLQFLIQYYNGEERAKGNILERFSAQQFPDLHSELNLSSLELGDSALYFCASRAFVATGELFFGEGSRLTVL.

V gene TRBV18 combines with J gene TRBJ2-3; 9 bases are a match to TRBD2. The CDR3 length is 18 residues. Trimming cost V 3 bases and J 5 bases; bases outside gene matches: 15. From germline, CDR1 is KGHSH and CDR2 LQKENI. The CDR3 here is CASSPGLAPSIRGDTQYF. The CDR3 nucleotides are TGTGCCAGCTCACCTGGACTAGCGCCTTCTATCCGAGGAGATACGCAGTATTTT.

This clone was observed once. The rearrangement uses TRBV28 and TRBJ2-7; D is perhaps TRBD1 (6 bases). Germline assignment: CDR1 MDHEN and CDR2 SYDVKM. The V and J ends lost 5 bases and 2 bases respectively, with 10 bases between them. The CDR3 is 13 residues long. CDR3 DNA: TGTGCCAGCAGTCAACAGGGCCCCTACGAGCAGTACTTC. Encoded protein: CASSQQGPYEQYF.

The V gene is TRBV30, the J gene TRBJ1-5; D not certain. CDR1 and CDR2 from the germline V gene are GTSNPN and SVGIG (reference sequence). The CDR3 has 15 amino acids. The V end was cut by 2 bases, the J end by 1 base, with 12 bases between. The chain's CDR3 is CAWSLTRGSNQPQHF. The CDR3 nucleotides are TGTGCCTGGAGTTTAACCCGAGGAAGCAATCAGCCCCAGCATTTT.

The CDR3 here is CASSSRTGNYGYTF. The CDR3 coding sequence is TGCGCCAGCAGCTCCCGGACAGGGAACTATGGCTACACCTTC. This rearrangement joins TRBV5-1 to TRBJ1-2, with 8 nucleotides matching TRBD1. CDR1 and CDR2 (germline): SGHRS, YFSETQ. V dropped 3 bases and J dropped 2; count of bases not matched to a gene: 3. CDR3 size: 14 residues.

The table lists this clone with a few counts. This specimen includes other DNA sequences encoding the same CDR3. The chain has TRBV19 and TRBJ2-3; 8 bases match TRBD1. The CDR3 has 15 amino acids. The V segment lost 3 bases and the J segment 3 bases; nucleotides outside the gene matches: 5. Germline loops: CDR1 LNHDA, CDR2 SQIVND (reference sequence). The CDR3 DNA is TGTGCCAGTAGTATTATGGGACAGGCTACAGATACGCAGTATTTT. Translated: CASSIMGQATDTQYF.

A single count supports this clone. The chain carries TRBV7-3 and TRBJ2-6, with D unclear. CDR1 and CDR2 (germline): SGHTA, FQGTGA. The CDR3 loop spans 14 amino acids. Trimming pared 5 bases from V and 1 base from J, leaving 6 bases between. Here the CDR3 reads CASSQQSGANVLTF. The CDR3 bases are TGTGCCAGCAGCCAACAGTCTGGGGCCAACGTCCTGACTTTC.